Listed below are T cell receptor beta chains from one sample, sequenced in a study of preoperative IRX-2 immunotherapy in early breast cancer. Some clones are missing from TCRdb's copy, which holds only in-frame ones; the method was immunoSEQ multiplex PCR. The profile shows some 59,000 clones, approximately 93% of them singletons. This specimen was taken from a patient treated with IRX-2 immunotherapy. The receptor source for this set is a human donor with breast cancer. Each CDR3 is given with its conserved first and last residue. Fields, in order: D gene, V gene, J gene, clone size, CDR3 DNA, CDR3 protein. D genes are given only for firm matches. Size tells how often a clone was seen (once, few, many) or the class of an expanded clone, and some rows leave it out.

d_gene: .; v_gene: TRBV6-5; j_gene: TRBJ1-6; abundance: .; CDR3nt: TGTGCCAGCAGTCCGAGTGGCAAGTATTCACCCCTCCACTTT; CDR3aa: CASSPSGKYSPLHF
d_gene: TRBD2; v_gene: TRBV18; j_gene: TRBJ2-1; abundance: once; CDR3nt: TGTGCCAGCTCCCCATCGGGACTAGCGGGAGCACCTGAGCAGTTCTTC; CDR3aa: CASSPSGLAGAPEQFF
d_gene: TRBD1; v_gene: TRBV18; j_gene: TRBJ2-1; abundance: .; CDR3nt: TGTGCCAGCTCACCGCCCAACAGGGGGCTCTACAATGAGCAGTTCTTC; CDR3aa: CASSPPNRGLYNEQFF
d_gene: .; v_gene: TRBV7-9; j_gene: TRBJ1-1; abundance: .; CDR3nt: TGTGCCAGCTTCGAACTTACACAGAACACTGAAGCTTTCTTT; CDR3aa: CASFELTQNTEAFF
d_gene: .; v_gene: TRBV19; j_gene: TRBJ1-1; abundance: .; CDR3nt: TGTGCCAGTAGTCCGGGGTGGGGACTGGTGAACACTGAAGCTTTCTTT; CDR3aa: CASSPGWGLVNTEAFF
d_gene: .; v_gene: TRBV5-1; j_gene: TRBJ2-6; abundance: .; CDR3nt: TGCGCCAGCAGCTCGACAGGACCCTCTGGGGCCAACGTCCTGACTTTC; CDR3aa: CASSSTGPSGANVLTF
d_gene: .; v_gene: TRBV5-1; j_gene: TRBJ2-1; abundance: .; CDR3nt: TGCGCCAGCAGCTTGGTTTTGCGGAACAATGAGCAGTTCTTC; CDR3aa: CASSLVLRNNEQFF
d_gene: .; v_gene: TRBV6-1; j_gene: TRBJ1-1; abundance: .; CDR3nt: TGTGCCAGCAGTTTCCGGGGGAACACTGAAGCTTTCTTT; CDR3aa: CASSFRGNTEAFF
d_gene: .; v_gene: TRBV7-2; j_gene: TRBJ1-5; abundance: .; CDR3nt: TGTGCCAGCAGCGCCTCGGAAGGTCAGCCCCAGCATTTT; CDR3aa: CASSASEGQPQHF
d_gene: TRBD1; v_gene: TRBV7-9; j_gene: TRBJ2-5; abundance: .; CDR3nt: TGTGCCAGCAGCTCTCCCCGGGGGACAGGCCAAGAGACCCAGTACTTC; CDR3aa: CASSSPRGTGQETQYF
d_gene: .; v_gene: TRBV6-5; j_gene: TRBJ2-2; abundance: .; CDR3nt: TGTGCCAGCAGTTACGGGTACGGGGAAGCCACCGGGGAGCTGTTTTTT; CDR3aa: CASSYGYGEATGELFF
d_gene: .; v_gene: TRBV5-1; j_gene: TRBJ2-2; abundance: .; CDR3nt: TGCGCCAGCAGCTTGGGTGTCACCGGGGAGCTGTTTTTT; CDR3aa: CASSLGVTGELFF
d_gene: .; v_gene: TRBV7-6; j_gene: TRBJ1-2; abundance: .; CDR3nt: TGTGCCAGCAGTGGGTTTAACTATGGCTACACCTTC; CDR3aa: CASSGFNYGYTF
d_gene: .; v_gene: TRBV28; j_gene: TRBJ2-7; abundance: .; CDR3nt: TGTGCCAGCACGAGAGGAGGGCTAAATTTCTACGAGCAGTACTTC; CDR3aa: CASTRGGLNFYEQYF
d_gene: TRBD1; v_gene: TRBV12-5; j_gene: TRBJ1-6; abundance: .; CDR3nt: TGTGCTAGTGGTTTGGACAGGGGTGAGAATTCACCCCTCCACTTT; CDR3aa: CASGLDRGENSPLHF
d_gene: .; v_gene: TRBV5-1; j_gene: TRBJ1-2; abundance: .; CDR3nt: TGCGCCAGCAGCTTGAGTTGGTCACGAGGCTACACCTTC; CDR3aa: CASSLSWSRGYTF
d_gene: TRBD1; v_gene: TRBV10-3; j_gene: TRBJ1-3; abundance: .; CDR3nt: TGTGCCATCGGGGTTGAGGGGGCGAGGAACACCATATATTTT; CDR3aa: CAIGVEGARNTIYF
d_gene: TRBD2; v_gene: TRBV19; j_gene: TRBJ2-5; abundance: .; CDR3nt: TGTGCCAGTAGTAGGACTAGCGGAAACCAAGAGACCCAGTACTTC; CDR3aa: CASSRTSGNQETQYF
d_gene: .; v_gene: TRBV7-7; j_gene: TRBJ2-3; abundance: .; CDR3nt: TGTGCCAGCAGCCAATCGGTGGCTACCACAGATACGCAGTATTTT; CDR3aa: CASSQSVATTDTQYF
d_gene: .; v_gene: TRBV9; j_gene: TRBJ2-4; abundance: .; CDR3nt: TGTGCCAGCAGCACTACAGGGAGGCGAGCCAAAAACATTCAGTACTTC; CDR3aa: CASSTTGRRAKNIQYF
d_gene: .; v_gene: TRBV10-3; j_gene: TRBJ1-1; abundance: .; CDR3nt: TGTGCCATCAGCGGAGGCGGGGCCCTGAACACTGAAGCTTTCTTT; CDR3aa: CAISGGGALNTEAFF
d_gene: TRBD1; v_gene: TRBV28; j_gene: TRBJ1-1; abundance: .; CDR3nt: TGTGCCAGCAGGAGGAGGACAGGGTCTCGCATGAACACTGAAGCTTTCTTT; CDR3aa: CASRRRTGSRMNTEAFF
d_gene: TRBD1; v_gene: TRBV4-1; j_gene: TRBJ2-7; abundance: .; CDR3nt: TGCGCCAGCAGCCAAGATCTAGCCGCGACAGGGGCTCGCGAGCAGTACTTC; CDR3aa: CASSQDLAATGAREQYF
d_gene: TRBD2; v_gene: TRBV19; j_gene: TRBJ2-2; abundance: .; CDR3nt: TGTGCCAGGAGGGCGGGGGCGAACACCGGGGAGCTGTTTTTT; CDR3aa: CARRAGANTGELFF
d_gene: TRBD2; v_gene: TRBV5-4; j_gene: TRBJ2-5; abundance: .; CDR3nt: TGTGCCAGCAGCTCACAGCGGGGGGGCCTTCCAGAGACCCAGTACTTC; CDR3aa: CASSSQRGGLPETQYF
d_gene: .; v_gene: TRBV5-4; j_gene: TRBJ2-3; abundance: .; CDR3nt: TGTGCCAGCGCTTCGGGAGGCACAGATACGCAGTATTTT; CDR3aa: CASASGGTDTQYF
d_gene: .; v_gene: TRBV29-1; j_gene: TRBJ2-7; abundance: .; CDR3nt: TGCAGCGTTGACGTGGACGGAATCGAGCAGTACTTC; CDR3aa: CSVDVDGIEQYF
d_gene: .; v_gene: TRBV30; j_gene: TRBJ1-5; abundance: few; CDR3nt: TGTGCCTGGAGCCCAGGCTGGCATCAGCCCCAGCATTTT; CDR3aa: CAWSPGWHQPQHF
d_gene: TRBD1; v_gene: TRBV5-1; j_gene: TRBJ1-5; abundance: .; CDR3nt: TGCGCCAGCAGCCCCGGGACAGGATTATATAGCAATCAGCCCCAGCATTTT; CDR3aa: CASSPGTGLYSNQPQHF
d_gene: TRBD2; v_gene: TRBV10-3; j_gene: TRBJ2-5; abundance: .; CDR3nt: TGTGCCATCAGTGACGGGGGGGAGACCCAGTACTTC; CDR3aa: CAISDGGETQYF
d_gene: .; v_gene: TRBV6-1; j_gene: TRBJ2-3; abundance: .; CDR3nt: TGTGCCAGCAGTGAAGCGGGACGCACAGATACGCAGTATTTT; CDR3aa: CASSEAGRTDTQYF
d_gene: .; v_gene: TRBV5-1; j_gene: TRBJ2-3; abundance: .; CDR3nt: TGCGCCAGCGGTTCGAGGGGCGGCGGGGATACGCAGTATTTT; CDR3aa: CASGSRGGGDTQYF
d_gene: .; v_gene: TRBV7-2; j_gene: TRBJ2-3; abundance: .; CDR3nt: TGTGCCAGCACCGCAAACGGCTATTTTACAGATACGCAGTATTTT; CDR3aa: CASTANGYFTDTQYF
d_gene: .; v_gene: TRBV28; j_gene: TRBJ1-4; abundance: .; CDR3nt: TGTGCCAGCAGTTTAGAAGTTCTTCAAACTAATGAAAAACTGTTTTTT; CDR3aa: CASSLEVLQTNEKLFF
d_gene: TRBD2; v_gene: TRBV19; j_gene: TRBJ2-3; abundance: .; CDR3nt: TGTGCCAGTAGTCAGTCAGCGGGGGTAAGAGATACGCAGTATTTT; CDR3aa: CASSQSAGVRDTQYF
d_gene: .; v_gene: TRBV28; j_gene: TRBJ1-2; abundance: .; CDR3nt: TGTGCCAGCAGTTTGGTCCCTTACTTTGAGGGCTACACCTTC; CDR3aa: CASSLVPYFEGYTF
d_gene: TRBD1; v_gene: TRBV6-5; j_gene: TRBJ1-3; abundance: few; CDR3nt: TGTGCCAGCAGTTTCGGACAGGGAATTTACACCATATATTTT; CDR3aa: CASSFGQGIYTIYF
d_gene: TRBD2; v_gene: TRBV4-2; j_gene: TRBJ2-1; abundance: .; CDR3nt: TGTGCCAGCAGCCAAGATATACGGGAGGGGTACAATGAGCAGTTCTTC; CDR3aa: CASSQDIREGYNEQFF
d_gene: .; v_gene: TRBV11-2; j_gene: TRBJ2-1; abundance: .; CDR3nt: TGTGCCAGCAGCTCCGCCCTGACCTACAATGAGCAGTTCTTC; CDR3aa: CASSSALTYNEQFF
d_gene: .; v_gene: TRBV7-9; j_gene: TRBJ2-3; abundance: .; CDR3nt: TGTGCCAGCAGCTCCTGGGGGGAAGATACGCAGTATTTT; CDR3aa: CASSSWGEDTQYF
d_gene: TRBD2; v_gene: TRBV7-2; j_gene: TRBJ2-5; abundance: once; CDR3nt: TGTGCCAGCAGCTCAGTGGGGACTAGCGGGGGGGAGACCCAGTACTTC; CDR3aa: CASSSVGTSGGETQYF
d_gene: .; v_gene: TRBV28; j_gene: TRBJ2-2; abundance: .; CDR3nt: TGTGCCAGCAGTTTGAGCGCCATAGGGCGTTCCGGGGAGCTGTTTTTT; CDR3aa: CASSLSAIGRSGELFF
d_gene: .; v_gene: TRBV4-2; j_gene: TRBJ1-6; abundance: .; CDR3nt: TGTGCCAGCAGCCAAGGTCTCACTTATAATTCACCCCTCCACTTT; CDR3aa: CASSQGLTYNSPLHF
d_gene: TRBD2; v_gene: TRBV5-1; j_gene: TRBJ2-3; abundance: .; CDR3nt: TGCGCCAGCAGCTTGGTAGCGGGGGAGACAGATACGCAGTATTTT; CDR3aa: CASSLVAGETDTQYF
d_gene: .; v_gene: TRBV20-1; j_gene: TRBJ1-2; abundance: .; CDR3nt: TGCAGTGCTAGAATTGGGTATGGCTACACCTTC; CDR3aa: CSARIGYGYTF
d_gene: .; v_gene: TRBV27; j_gene: TRBJ2-2; abundance: .; CDR3nt: TGTGCCAGCAGTTCCCCCACACATTCCGGGGAGCTGTTTTTT; CDR3aa: CASSSPTHSGELFF